This T cell receptor beta chain is drawn from a study of T cell responses to AZD1222 COVID-19 vaccine (dated by TCRdb to the early 2020s). Some background on the complete study: A total of around 240 trial participants underwent TCR sequencing, of whom 200 to 220 received two doses of AZD1222 and 26 received two doses of the MenACWY control vaccine. Trial participants were enrolled by age into subgroups of 18-55, 56-69 and 70-plus years, and around 140, 26 and 57 TCR-sequenced participants, respectively, were included in these subgroups. Overall study results and their limits: The 56-69-year group was small, and its depth increase did not reach significance, likely because of low power. Participants were mostly white British and included more females than males, and it was suggested by the authors that clonal diversity may have been underestimated. Conclusions about previously exposed vaccinees are limited because only six or seven AZD1222 recipients were SARS-CoV-2 seropositive at baseline. CD4 TCRs associated with the vaccine covered the entire spike protein, and the dominant responses were in regions 160-218 and 743-854. Reportedly, almost half of the unique spike-specific TCRs recognized epitopes lying outside the regions that are mutated in the B.1.351 and B.1.1.7 variants. A significant rise in spike-specific TCR breadth and depth was observed after two AZD1222 doses relative to day 0 and relative to MenACWY recipients. No day 14 peak-response samples were available, so repertoires were characterized only after the peak T cell response.

V is cut back by 4 bases and J by 0 bases, with 9 bases in the junction unmatched. From cysteine to phenylalanine, the CDR3 is 17 amino acids long. Left in the record is the CDR3 DNA by itself, 51 bases read in frame from the first base. According to the germline V gene, CDR1 reads SGHRS and CDR2 reads YFSETQ. The CDR3 regions of human TCRbeta chains were subjected to immunosequencing. For the original study's pipeline: TCRs in the repertoires were compared against a reference library of SARS-CoV-2-specific TCRs that had been generated with the MIRA antigen-specificity platform. Breadth was defined as the fraction of unique TCRs that were SARS-CoV-2-associated, and depth was defined as the fraction of total T cells that were SARS-CoV-2-associated. Using the MIRA data, each spike-specific TCR was assigned both to the spike region to which the TCR was reactive and to a CD4 or CD8 class. Log10-transformed breadth and depth values were compared by one-way ANOVA with Sidak's multiple comparisons tests. This immuneACCESS table, as held by TCRdb, lists in-frame sequences with V and J called but not all clones. Of the missing ones, under half trace to an unresolved V gene in checked studies; the others have no known cause. Clone size and V and J calls were adopted from that table, with D and trimming inferred from the DNA. Counted in this sample were 140,000 to 150,000 clones; around nine tenths of them appeared once. Roughly 1.8% of the sample comes from the top ten.

The sample's time point label is to be understood as: about 28 days (+/-7) after the second vaccine dose. AZD1222 recipients given second doses at about 4 weeks or at about 12 weeks were pooled, since spike-specific TCR depth and breadth were not found to differ between the two schedules. Samples from vaccinated people were obtained from the UK trials COV001 and COV002, which included a single-blind randomized controlled phase 2/3 trial of AZD1222 (ChAdOx1 nCoV-19) in healthy adults. For TCRbeta chain sequencing, PBMC samples were collected from trial participants at day 0 and at day 28 after the second dose. Details on this clone: Its recognized antigen is unknown. Base-call qualities are not available, and no considerably larger clone is one nucleotide away.

The chain couples TRBV5-1 to TRBJ1-1; a stretch of 10 junction bases matches TRBD1. The receptor was derived from an adult who received the AZD1222 COVID-19 vaccine. This specimen was peripheral blood, taken 28 days after the second AZD1222 dose. This receptor carries the CDR3 CASSESGTGDMNTEAFF. The DNA is as follows: TGCGCCAGCAGCGAATCCGGGACAGGGGATATGAACACTGAAGCTTTCTTT.